Listed here are 4 T cell receptor beta chains from one sample, sequenced in a study of control samples from healthy donors and cancer patients. Only in-frame clones appear in the TCRdb table, and some are missing; sequencing was by immunoSEQ multiplex PCR. The table records tens of thousands of clones, 83% of them present only once. The sequenced sample was blood. Receptors were obtained from a man aged 55 to 69 in good health.

The chain joins TRBV19 to TRBJ2-1; 9 bases align to TRBD2. Germline V lookup: CDR1 LNHDA, CDR2 SQIVND (reference sequence). The CDR3 contains 16 residues. Trimming cost V 4 bases and J 5 bases; bases outside gene matches: 9. Here the CDR3 DNA reads TGTGCCAGTAGTACCTCCCGCGCGGGAGGGGACAATGAGCAGTTCTTC. Translation gives CASSTSRAGGDNEQFF.

The chain links TRBV5-1 to TRBJ2-1; 13 nucleotides agree with TRBD2. Looked up from germline, CDR1 is SGHRS and CDR2 is YFSETQ. The CDR3 is 15 residues long. With V trimmed by 2 bases and J by 9 bases, 5 bases remained unmatched. The CDR3 reads CASSFTSGRAGEQFF. CDR3 bases: TGCGCCAGCAGCTTCACTAGCGGGAGGGCGGGTGAGCAGTTCTTC.

This chain connects TRBV18 to TRBJ2-7; the D gene is possibly TRBD2 (5 bases). V was trimmed by 1 base and J by 2 bases, leaving 9 bases between them. Germline V lookup: CDR1 KGHSH, CDR2 LQKENI. The CDR3 is made up of 14 amino acids. The CDR3 DNA is TGTGCCAGCTCACCACAGGGAGAAACCTACGAGCAGTACTTC. It is translated as CASSPQGETYEQYF.

The chain recombines TRBV28 with TRBJ1-5; maybe TRBD1 (5 bases). CDR1 and CDR2 (germline): MDHEN, SYDVKM. Trimming took 6 bases from V and 1 from J, leaving 10 bases between them. CDR3 length: 14 amino acids. The chain's CDR3 is CASSMGGSNQPQHF. CDR3 bases: TGTGCCAGCAGCATGGGGGGGAGCAATCAGCCCCAGCATTTT.